These 17 T cell receptor beta chains share one sample of origin, sequenced in a study of OX40 agonist ivuxolimab in advanced cancers. The protocol was immunoSEQ multiplex PCR, while the TCRdb copy is restricted to in-frame clones and leaves out a portion. The sample carries under 100,000 clones, approximately 83% recorded once. Sequenced here: CD4+ or CD8+ T cells sorted from blood, sampled in a trial of the OX40 agonist ivuxolimab. The receptor set was obtained from an adult with an advanced solid tumor such as melanoma, head and neck, liver or kidney cancer.

The chain employs TRBV14 and TRBJ2-1, with 10 bases identical to TRBD2. V shed 4 bases and J 5 bases; nucleotides not matched to a gene: 5. Germline CDR1 reads SGHDN; CDR2 reads FVKESK. This CDR3 is 15 amino acids long. CDR3 sequence: CASSRGTSVNNEQFF. Written as DNA, the CDR3 is TGTGCCAGCAGCCGTGGGACTAGCGTCAACAATGAGCAGTTCTTC.

The rearrangement links TRBV29-1 to TRBJ1-2; D gene uncertain. CDR1 SQVTM and CDR2 ANQGSEA come from the germline V gene. Deletions cut 2 bases from V and 4 bases from J, with 17 bases between. This CDR3 region has 15 residues. The CDR3 nucleotides read TGCAGCGTTGAAATAGGGCCTACCGAGCTCTATGGCTACACCTTC. Translated: CSVEIGPTELYGYTF.

This chain joins TRBV2 and TRBJ2-3; D remains unclear. The CDR3 is made up of 13 amino acids. Germline CDR1 and CDR2: SNHLY and FYNNEI. Trimming took off 4 bases at V and 6 bases at J, with 11 bases between the two ends. The CDR3 loop is CASSAAASDTQYF. The DNA for the CDR3 is TGTGCCAGCAGTGCAGCCGCCTCCGATACGCAGTATTTT.

In nucleotides, the CDR3 is TGTGCCATCGAGGGCACGGGGGGGGACACCGGGGAGCTGTTTTTT. The encoded protein is CAIEGTGGDTGELFF. The V gene is TRBV27, the J gene TRBJ2-2; 8 bases are a match to TRBD2. From germline, CDR1 is MNHEY and CDR2 SMNVEV (reference sequence). The CDR3 length is 15 residues. Trimming cost V 10 bases and J 3 bases; bases outside gene matches: 10.

In its sample, this clone ranks as medium-sized. V usage is TRBV5-4 and J usage is TRBJ2-7; possibly TRBD1 or TRBD2 for D (6 bases each). Germline V lookup: CDR1 SGHNT, CDR2 YYREEE (reference sequence). The CDR3 has 13 residues. Trimming took off 0 bases at V and 6 bases at J, with 10 bases between the two ends. The CDR3 coding sequence is TGTGCCAGCAGCTTGGAACAGGGAGGCGAGCAGTACTTC. Residues: CASSLEQGGEQYF.

The rearrangement joins TRBV2 to TRBJ1-2; unclear D gene. CDR3 length: 12 residues. The germline V gene encodes CDR1 SNHLY and CDR2 FYNNEI. Trimming removed 3 bases at V and 2 bases at J, with 4 bases between. Here the CDR3 DNA reads TGTGCCAGCAGTGAGGCCAACTATGGCTACACCTTC. This gives the protein CASSEANYGYTF.

The gene calls are TRBV5-1 and TRBJ2-5, with unresolved D. Germline V lookup: CDR1 SGHRS, CDR2 YFSETQ. V was shortened by 2 bases and J by 1 base, with 15 bases between the two germline ends. The CDR3 loop spans 16 amino acids. The CDR3: CASSFSIQARQETQYF. The CDR3, as DNA: TGCGCCAGCAGCTTTAGTATTCAGGCTCGCCAAGAGACCCAGTACTTC. Looking up the rest from reference TRBV5-1 and TRBJ2-5 gives the full variable domain: KAGVTQTPRYLIKTRGQQVTLSCSPISGHRSVSWYQQTPGQGLQFLFEYFSETQRNKGNFPGRFSGRQFSNSRSEMNVSTLELGDSALYLCASSFSIQARQETQYFGPGTRLLVL.

This chain uses TRBV10-3 with TRBJ1-1; D not certain. The CDR3 spans 14 residues. Germline values: CDR1 ENHRY, CDR2 SYGVKD. The V gene lost 4 bases and the J gene lost 1 base, with 10 bases spanning the gap. CDR3 in amino acids: CAISGGNRNTEAFF. The CDR3 coding sequence is TGTGCCATCAGTGGAGGTAACAGGAACACTGAAGCTTTCTTT.

This clone appeared once. This chain uses TRBV7-9 with TRBJ2-7, with a possible D match to TRBD1 (5 bases). The germline gives CDR1 SEHNR, CDR2 FQNEAQ (reference sequence). The CDR3 is 16 amino acids. Trimming cost V 6 bases and J 4 bases, with 22 bases left between them. The CDR3 spells CASSYRSVLGAYEQYF. In DNA form, the CDR3 reads TGTGCCAGCAGTTACAGATCAGTCTTAGGGGCTTACGAGCAGTACTTC. The full variable domain, its missing parts supplied by reference TRBV7-9 and TRBJ2-7, is DTGVSQNPRHKITKRGQNVTFRCDPISEHNRLYWYRQTLGQGPEFLTYFQNEAQLEKSRLLSDRFSAERPKGSFSTLEIQRTEQGDSAMYLCASSYRSVLGAYEQYFGPGTRLTVT.

This chain links TRBV2 with TRBJ1-1; TRBD1 might be the D (5 bases). Germline V gene lookup returns CDR1 SNHLY and CDR2 FYNNEI. The CDR3 spans 13 residues. V lost 7 bases and J 1 base, leaving 10 bases between the germline ends. CDR3 amino acids: CASTEQGNTEAFF. In DNA form, the CDR3 reads TGTGCCAGCACTGAGCAGGGGAACACTGAAGCTTTCTTT.

The chain couples TRBV2 to TRBJ2-4; D is perhaps TRBD2 (6 bases). V lost 0 bases and J 1 base, leaving 10 bases between the germline ends. This CDR3 contains 16 residues. Germline CDR1 SNHLY, CDR2 FYNNEI. The CDR3 region has the DNA TGTGCCAGCAGTGAAGCGCTTGGGGGGGCCAAAAACATTCAGTACTTC. As protein: CASSEALGGAKNIQYF.

This clone has just one count. The rearrangement links TRBV28 to TRBJ1-2, with 9 bases fitting TRBD1. Germline assignment: CDR1 MDHEN and CDR2 SYDVKM. The CDR3 is made up of 15 amino acids. The V segment lost 7 bases and the J segment 4 bases; nucleotides outside the gene matches: 10. DNA of the CDR3: TGTGCCAGCAAACTGACAGGGGGGAACGGCTATGGCTACACCTTC. This translates into CASKLTGGNGYGYTF.

The chain combines TRBV27 with TRBJ2-7, with 7 nucleotides matching TRBD1. V shed 4 bases and J 6 bases; nucleotides not matched to a gene: 3. The CDR3 spans 12 residues. The germline V gene has CDR1 MNHEY and CDR2 SMNVEV (reference sequence). This CDR3 is CASSSDRVEQYF. CDR3 in DNA: TGTGCCAGCAGTTCTGACAGGGTCGAGCAGTACTTC.

The CDR3 DNA reads TGTGCCAGCAGCTTAAATGGGAAGGGTGAAAAACTGTTTTTT. Translating gives CASSLNGKGEKLFF. The V gene is TRBV7-2, the J gene TRBJ1-4; D gene uncertain. V was pared by 2 bases and J by 7 bases, with 11 bases between. Germline values: CDR1 SGHTA, CDR2 FQGNSA. The CDR3 is 14 amino acids.

This CDR3 is CASSFGGGGGLYEQYF. CDR3 coding DNA: TGTGCCAGCAGCTTCGGCGGGGGCGGGGGCTTGTACGAGCAGTACTTC. J is TRBJ2-7 and V is TRBV5-4; D perhaps matches TRBD2 (7 bases). Germline-derived CDR1 and CDR2 are SGHNT and YYREEE (reference sequence). V was trimmed by 2 bases and J by 4 bases, leaving 19 bases between them. This CDR3 has 16 amino acids. Complete variable domain (other parts from reference TRBV5-4 and TRBJ2-7): ETGVTQSPTHLIKTRGQQVTLRCSSQSGHNTVSWYQQALGQGPQFIFQYYREEENGRGNFPPRFSGLQFPNYSSELNVNALELDDSALYLCASSFGGGGGLYEQYFGPGTRLTVT.

Details on this clone: An end of the junction differs from the germline gene, which may be a read error. The J gene is TRBJ1-5, the V gene TRBV11-2; weak D call: TRBD1 (5 bases). The CDR3 spans 16 residues. Germline V CDR1 and CDR2: SGHAT, FQNNGV. CDR3: CASSPGLPGSNRPQHF. The CDR3 bases are TGTGCCAGCAGCCCAGGCCTCCCAGGGAGCAATCGGCCCCAGCATTTT.

As to this clone: Different DNA sequences within this sample yield the same CDR3. As DNA, the CDR3 is TGTGCCAGTAGTATTCGGGGGGCTAACTATGGCTACACCTTC. This codes for CASSIRGANYGYTF. The chain links TRBV19 to TRBJ1-2; perhaps TRBD1 as D (5 bases). V lost 3 bases to trimming and J lost 0 bases, with 8 bases between them. The CDR3 extends over 14 amino acids. Per the germline V gene, CDR1 is LNHDA and CDR2 is SQIVND (reference sequence).